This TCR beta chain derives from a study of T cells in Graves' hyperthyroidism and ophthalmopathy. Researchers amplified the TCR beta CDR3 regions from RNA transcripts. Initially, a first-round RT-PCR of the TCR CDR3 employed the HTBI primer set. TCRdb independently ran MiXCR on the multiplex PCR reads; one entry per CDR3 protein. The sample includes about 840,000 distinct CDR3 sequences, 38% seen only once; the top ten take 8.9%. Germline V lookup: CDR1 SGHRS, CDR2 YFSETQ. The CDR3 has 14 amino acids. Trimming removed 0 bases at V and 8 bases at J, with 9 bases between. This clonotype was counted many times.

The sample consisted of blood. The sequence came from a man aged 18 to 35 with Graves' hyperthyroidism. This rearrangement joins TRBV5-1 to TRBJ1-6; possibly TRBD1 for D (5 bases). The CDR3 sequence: CASSLVAGDSPLHF. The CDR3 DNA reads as TGCGCCAGCAGCTTGGTCGCGGGGGATTCACCCCTCCACTTT.